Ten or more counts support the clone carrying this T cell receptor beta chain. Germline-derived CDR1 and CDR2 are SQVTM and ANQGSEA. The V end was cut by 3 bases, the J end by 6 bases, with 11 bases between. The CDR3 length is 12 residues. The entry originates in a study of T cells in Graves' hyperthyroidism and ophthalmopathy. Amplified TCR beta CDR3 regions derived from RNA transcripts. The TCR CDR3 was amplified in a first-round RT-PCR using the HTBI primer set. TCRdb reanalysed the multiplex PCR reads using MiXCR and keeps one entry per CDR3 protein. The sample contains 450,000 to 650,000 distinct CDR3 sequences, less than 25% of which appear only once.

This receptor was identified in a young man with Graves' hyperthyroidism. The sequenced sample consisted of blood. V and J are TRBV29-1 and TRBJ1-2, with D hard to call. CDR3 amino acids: CSVDKVENGYTF. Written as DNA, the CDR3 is TGCAGCGTTGACAAAGTGGAAAATGGCTACACCTTC.